What follows describes a single T cell receptor (beta chain). What it binds is unknown. The sample is drawn from a study of post-analysis software for immune sequencing data. As for the study in general: Relapsing-remitting, secondary progressive and progressive-relapsing multiple sclerosis were all included among the disease courses.

Study observations and caveats: Controls had lower frequencies than patients of a few TRBV segments, which included TRBV5-6, TRBV5-1 and TRBV20-1. Versus controls, multiple sclerosis patients showed significantly lower diversity (normalized Chao1). Pronounced co-clustering by F measure was evident among identically batched samples.

Per the germline V gene, CDR1 is DFQATT and CDR2 is SNEGSKA (reference sequence). Trimming pared 2 bases from V and 1 base from J, leaving 8 bases between. This CDR3 is built from 13 residues. TCR beta cDNA libraries had unique molecular identifiers. Roughly 500,000 cDNA molecules came from around 1 to 10 million T cells. TCRdb reprocessed the PCR reads via MiXCR and lists one record per CDR3 protein. Of almost 700,000 distinct CDR3 sequences in the sample, approximately 60% were seen once. This chain joins TRBV20-1 and TRBJ1-1; unclear D gene. The sequence derives from a girl aged 2-10 years with multiple sclerosis. Sequenced input: blood. CDR3 residues: CSARWAPNTEAFF. CDR3 sequence (DNA): TGCAGTGCTAGATGGGCCCCGAACACTGAAGCTTTCTTT.